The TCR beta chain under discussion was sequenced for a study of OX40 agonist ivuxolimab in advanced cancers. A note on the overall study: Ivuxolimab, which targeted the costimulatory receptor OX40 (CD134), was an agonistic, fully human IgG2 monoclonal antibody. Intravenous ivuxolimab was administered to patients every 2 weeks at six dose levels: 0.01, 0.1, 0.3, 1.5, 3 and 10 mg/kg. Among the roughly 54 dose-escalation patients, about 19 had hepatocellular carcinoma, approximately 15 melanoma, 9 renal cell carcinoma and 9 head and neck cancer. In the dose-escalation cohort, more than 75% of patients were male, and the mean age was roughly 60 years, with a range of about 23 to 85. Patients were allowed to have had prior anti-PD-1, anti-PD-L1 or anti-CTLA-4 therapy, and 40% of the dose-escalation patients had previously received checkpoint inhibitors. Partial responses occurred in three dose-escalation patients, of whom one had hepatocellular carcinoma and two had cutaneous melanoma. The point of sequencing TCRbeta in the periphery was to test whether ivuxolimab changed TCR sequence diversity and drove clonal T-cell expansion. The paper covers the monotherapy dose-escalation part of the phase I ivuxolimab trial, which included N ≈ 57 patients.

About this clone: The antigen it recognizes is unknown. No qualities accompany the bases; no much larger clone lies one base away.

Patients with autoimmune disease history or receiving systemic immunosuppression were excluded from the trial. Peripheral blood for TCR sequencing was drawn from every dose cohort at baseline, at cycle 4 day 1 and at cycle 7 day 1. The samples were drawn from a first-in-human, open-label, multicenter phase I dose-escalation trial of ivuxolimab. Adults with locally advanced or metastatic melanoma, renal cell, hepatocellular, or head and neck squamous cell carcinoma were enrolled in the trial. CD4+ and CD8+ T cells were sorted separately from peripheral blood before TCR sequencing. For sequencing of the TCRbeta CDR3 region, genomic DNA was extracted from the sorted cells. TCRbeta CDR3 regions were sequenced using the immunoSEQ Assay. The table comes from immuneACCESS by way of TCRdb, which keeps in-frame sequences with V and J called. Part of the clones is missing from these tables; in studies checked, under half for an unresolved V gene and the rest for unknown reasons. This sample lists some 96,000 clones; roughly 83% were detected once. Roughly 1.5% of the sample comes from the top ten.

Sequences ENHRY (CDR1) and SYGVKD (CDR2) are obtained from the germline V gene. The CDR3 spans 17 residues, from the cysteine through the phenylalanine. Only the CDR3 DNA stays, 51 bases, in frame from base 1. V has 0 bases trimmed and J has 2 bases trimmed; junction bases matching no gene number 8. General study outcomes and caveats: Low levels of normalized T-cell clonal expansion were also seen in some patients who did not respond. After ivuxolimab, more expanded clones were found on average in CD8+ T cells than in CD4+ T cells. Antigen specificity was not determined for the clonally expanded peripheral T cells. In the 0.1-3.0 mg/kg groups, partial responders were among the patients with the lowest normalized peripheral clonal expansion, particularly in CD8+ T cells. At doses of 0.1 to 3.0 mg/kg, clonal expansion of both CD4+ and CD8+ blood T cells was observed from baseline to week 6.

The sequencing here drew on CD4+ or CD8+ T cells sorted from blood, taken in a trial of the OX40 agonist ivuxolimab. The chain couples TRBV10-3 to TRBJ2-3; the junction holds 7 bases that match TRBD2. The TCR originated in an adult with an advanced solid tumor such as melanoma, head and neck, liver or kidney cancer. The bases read TGTGCCATCAGTGAGTCCCAGCAGGGACTACCCACAGATACGCAGTATTTT. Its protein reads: CAISESQQGLPTDTQYF.